The 6 T cell receptor beta chains given below trace back to one sample, sequenced in a study of shared clonotypes between healthy human individuals. Generated by immunoSEQ multiplex PCR, the TCRdb table keeps only in-frame clones and is missing some. The sample records around 1 million clones, about three quarters being singletons. The sample taken for sequencing was memory CD4+ T cells sorted from blood. Subset indicated: CD45RA-negative fraction. The receptors stem from a young man in good health.

V and J are TRBV2 and TRBJ1-4; D is uncertain. Trimming shortened V by 8 bases and J by 0 bases, and 13 bases separated the two germline ends. Germline loops: CDR1 SNHLY, CDR2 FYNNEI. The CDR3 runs 15 residues. CDR3 DNA: TGTGCCAGCCAGCTGAGGTCTGCAACTAATGAAAAACTGTTTTTT. This gives the protein CASQLRSATNEKLFF. Filled out from reference TRBV2 and TRBJ1-4, the complete variable domain reads EPEVTQTPSHQVTQMGQEVILRCVPISNHLYFYWYRQILGQKVEFLVSFYNNEISEKSEIFDDQFSVERPDGSNFTLKIRSTKLEDSAMYFCASQLRSATNEKLFFGSGTQLSVL.

V and J are TRBV7-9 and TRBJ2-3; 11 nucleotides line up with TRBD2. Germline assignment: CDR1 SEHNR and CDR2 FQNEAQ (reference sequence). This CDR3 is 17 amino acids long. Unmatched junction bases numbered 10, after V lost 6 bases and J lost 2 bases. The DNA of the CDR3 is TGTGCCAGCAGTTCCTCCGGACTAGCGGGCCTCACAGATACGCAGTATTTT. Translation gives CASSSSGLAGLTDTQYF.

J is TRBJ2-1 and V is TRBV11-2; D remains ambiguous. Trimming removed 5 bases from V and 3 bases from J, with 11 bases in between. The CDR3 length is 14 residues. Germline CDR1 is SGHAT and CDR2 is FQNNGV. CDR3: CASSPRRNYNEQFF. CDR3 nucleotide sequence: TGTGCCAGCAGCCCCCGGCGGAACTACAATGAGCAGTTCTTC.

The V gene is TRBV30, the J gene TRBJ2-1, with D hard to call. Trimming took 0 bases from V and 8 from J, leaving 5 bases between them. The CDR3 runs 11 residues. In germline, CDR1 is GTSNPN, CDR2 SVGIG (reference sequence). This CDR3 is CAWSVADEQFF. The CDR3, as DNA: TGTGCCTGGAGTGTAGCAGATGAGCAGTTCTTC.

The chain links TRBV7-2 to TRBJ2-5, with D perhaps TRBD1 or TRBD2 (5 bases each). Trimming left V 5 bases short and J 2 bases short, with 15 bases between. The CDR3 is 15 amino acids. Germline CDR1 and CDR2: SGHTA and FQGNSA. CDR3 protein: CASSPRGSLQETQYF. Written as DNA, the CDR3 is TGTGCCAGCAGCCCCCGGGGCAGCTTACAAGAGACCCAGTACTTC.

The rearrangement links TRBV5-4 to TRBJ2-7; D may match TRBD1 or TRBD2 (5 bases each). V was shortened by 7 bases and J by 2 bases, with 13 bases between the two germline ends. Germline CDR1 and CDR2: SGHNT and YYREEE (reference sequence). This CDR3 has 13 residues. CDR3 nucleotides: TGTGCCAGCTCCCGTTCGGGACCCTACGAGCAGTACTTC. Encoded protein: CASSRSGPYEQYF. Full variable domain (outside the CDR3, taken from reference TRBV5-4 and TRBJ2-7): ETGVTQSPTHLIKTRGQQVTLRCSSQSGHNTVSWYQQALGQGPQFIFQYYREEENGRGNFPPRFSGLQFPNYSSELNVNALELDDSALYLCASSRSGPYEQYFGPGTRLTVT.